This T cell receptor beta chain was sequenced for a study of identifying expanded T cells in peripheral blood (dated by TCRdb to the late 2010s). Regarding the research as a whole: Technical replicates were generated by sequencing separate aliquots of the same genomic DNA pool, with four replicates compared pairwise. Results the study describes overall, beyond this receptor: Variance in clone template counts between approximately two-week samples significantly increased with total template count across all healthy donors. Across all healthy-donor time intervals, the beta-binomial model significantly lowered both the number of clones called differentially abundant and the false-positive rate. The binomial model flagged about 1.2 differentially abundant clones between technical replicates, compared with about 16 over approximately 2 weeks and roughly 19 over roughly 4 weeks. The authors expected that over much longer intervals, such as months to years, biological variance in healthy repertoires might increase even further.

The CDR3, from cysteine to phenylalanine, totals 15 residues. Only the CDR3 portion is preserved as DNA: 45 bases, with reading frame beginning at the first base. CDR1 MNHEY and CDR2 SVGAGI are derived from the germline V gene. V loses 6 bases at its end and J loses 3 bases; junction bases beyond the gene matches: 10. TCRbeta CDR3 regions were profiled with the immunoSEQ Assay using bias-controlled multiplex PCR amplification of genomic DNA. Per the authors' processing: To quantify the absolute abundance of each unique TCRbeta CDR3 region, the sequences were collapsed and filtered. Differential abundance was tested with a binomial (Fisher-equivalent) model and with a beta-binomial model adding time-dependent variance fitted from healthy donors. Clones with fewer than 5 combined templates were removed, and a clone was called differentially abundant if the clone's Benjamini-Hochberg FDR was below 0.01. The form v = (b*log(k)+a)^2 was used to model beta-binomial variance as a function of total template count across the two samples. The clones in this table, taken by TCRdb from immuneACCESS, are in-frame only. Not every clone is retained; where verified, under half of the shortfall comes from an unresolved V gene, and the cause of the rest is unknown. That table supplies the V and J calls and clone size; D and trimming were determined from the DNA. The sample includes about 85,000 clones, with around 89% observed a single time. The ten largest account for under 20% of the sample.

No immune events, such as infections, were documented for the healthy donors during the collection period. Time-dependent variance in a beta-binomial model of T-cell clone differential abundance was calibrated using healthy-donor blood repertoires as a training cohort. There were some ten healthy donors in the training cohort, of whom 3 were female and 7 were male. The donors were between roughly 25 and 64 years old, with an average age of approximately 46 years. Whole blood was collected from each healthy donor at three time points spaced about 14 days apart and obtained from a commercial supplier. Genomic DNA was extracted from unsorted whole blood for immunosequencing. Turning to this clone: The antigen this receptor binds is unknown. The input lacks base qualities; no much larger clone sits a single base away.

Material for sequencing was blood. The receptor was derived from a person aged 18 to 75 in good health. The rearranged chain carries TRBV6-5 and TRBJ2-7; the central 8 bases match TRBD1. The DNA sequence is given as TGTGCCAGCAGGTCGGACAGGGAAATAATCTACGAGCAGTACTTC. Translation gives CASRSDREIIYEQYF.